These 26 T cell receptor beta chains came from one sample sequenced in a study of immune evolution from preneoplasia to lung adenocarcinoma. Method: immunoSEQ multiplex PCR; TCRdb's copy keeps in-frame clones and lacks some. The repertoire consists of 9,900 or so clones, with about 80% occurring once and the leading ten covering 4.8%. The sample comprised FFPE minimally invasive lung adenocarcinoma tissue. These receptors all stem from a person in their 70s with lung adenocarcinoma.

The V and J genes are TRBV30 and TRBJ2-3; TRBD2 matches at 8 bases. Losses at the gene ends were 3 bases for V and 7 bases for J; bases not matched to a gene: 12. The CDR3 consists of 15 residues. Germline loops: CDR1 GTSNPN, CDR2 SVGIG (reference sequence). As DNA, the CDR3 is TGTGCCTGGAGCGAAGGAATTAGACTAGCGAATACGCAGTATTTT. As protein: CAWSEGIRLANTQYF.

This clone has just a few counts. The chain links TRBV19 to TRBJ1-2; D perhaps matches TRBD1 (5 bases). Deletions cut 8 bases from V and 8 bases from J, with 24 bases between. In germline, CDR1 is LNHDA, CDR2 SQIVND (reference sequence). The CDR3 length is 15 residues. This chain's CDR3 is CASAQLTALTEGYTF. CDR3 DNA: TGTGCCAGTGCACAACTGACAGCCCTTACTGAAGGCTACACCTTC.

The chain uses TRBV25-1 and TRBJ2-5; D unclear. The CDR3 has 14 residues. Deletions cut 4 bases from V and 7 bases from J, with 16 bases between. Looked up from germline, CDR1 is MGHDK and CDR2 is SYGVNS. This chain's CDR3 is CASSGRGFGGTQYF. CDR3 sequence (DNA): TGTGCCAGCAGTGGACGCGGTTTCGGCGGGACCCAGTACTTC.

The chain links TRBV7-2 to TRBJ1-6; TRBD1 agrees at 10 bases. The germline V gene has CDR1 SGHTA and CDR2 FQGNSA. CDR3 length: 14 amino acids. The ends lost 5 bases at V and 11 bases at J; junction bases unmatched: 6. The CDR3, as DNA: TGTGCCAGCAGCCGGGACAGGGGTCGACCACCCCTCCACTTT. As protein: CASSRDRGRPPLHF.

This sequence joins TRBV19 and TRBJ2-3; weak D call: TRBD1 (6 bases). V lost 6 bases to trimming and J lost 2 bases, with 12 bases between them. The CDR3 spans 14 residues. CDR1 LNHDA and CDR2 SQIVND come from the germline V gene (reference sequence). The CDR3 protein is CASRYRADTDTQYF. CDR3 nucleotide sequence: TGTGCCAGTAGGTACAGGGCAGACACAGATACGCAGTATTTT.

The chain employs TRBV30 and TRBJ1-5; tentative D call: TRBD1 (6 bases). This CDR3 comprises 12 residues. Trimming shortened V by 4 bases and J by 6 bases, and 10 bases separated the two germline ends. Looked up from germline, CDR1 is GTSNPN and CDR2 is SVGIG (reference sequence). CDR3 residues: CAWNRDGQPQHF. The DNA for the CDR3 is TGTGCCTGGAACAGGGATGGTCAGCCCCAGCATTTT.

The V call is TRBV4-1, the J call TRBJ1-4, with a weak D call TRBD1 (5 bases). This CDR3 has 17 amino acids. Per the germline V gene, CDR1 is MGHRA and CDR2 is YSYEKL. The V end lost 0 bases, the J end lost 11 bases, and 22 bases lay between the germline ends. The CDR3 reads CASSQESTGLSGGKLFF. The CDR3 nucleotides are TGCGCCAGCAGCCAAGAGTCAACGGGACTCTCGGGAGGGAAACTGTTTTTT.

CDR3 region: CASSTRTGDLLLSRGYTF. The CDR3 DNA reads as TGTGCCAGTAGTACCCGGACAGGGGATTTATTGCTGTCGCGGGGCTACACCTTC. The chain carries TRBV19 and TRBJ1-2; TRBD1 agrees at 9 bases. Germline CDR1 LNHDA, CDR2 SQIVND (reference sequence). Trimming at V came to 4 bases and at J to 8 bases, leaving 20 bases not matched to a gene. The CDR3 sequence is 18 residues long. Drawing the rest from reference TRBV19 and TRBJ1-2, the complete variable domain is DGGITQSPKYLFRKEGQNVTLSCEQNLNHDAMYWYRQDPGQGLRLIYYSQIVNDFQKGDIAEGYSVSREKKESFPLTVTSAQKNPTAFYLCASSTRTGDLLLSRGYTFGSGTRLTVV.

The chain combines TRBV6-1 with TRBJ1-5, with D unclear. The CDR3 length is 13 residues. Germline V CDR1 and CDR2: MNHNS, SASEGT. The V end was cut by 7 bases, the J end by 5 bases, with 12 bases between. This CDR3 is CASKDLAHQPQHF. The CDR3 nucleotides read TGTGCCAGCAAAGACCTGGCCCATCAGCCCCAGCATTTT.

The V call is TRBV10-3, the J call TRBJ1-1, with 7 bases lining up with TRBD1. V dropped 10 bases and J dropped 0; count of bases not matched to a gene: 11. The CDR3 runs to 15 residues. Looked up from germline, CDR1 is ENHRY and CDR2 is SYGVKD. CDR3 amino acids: CATSSGTVLNTEAFF. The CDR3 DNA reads TGTGCCACCTCTTCCGGGACAGTTTTGAACACTGAAGCTTTCTTT.

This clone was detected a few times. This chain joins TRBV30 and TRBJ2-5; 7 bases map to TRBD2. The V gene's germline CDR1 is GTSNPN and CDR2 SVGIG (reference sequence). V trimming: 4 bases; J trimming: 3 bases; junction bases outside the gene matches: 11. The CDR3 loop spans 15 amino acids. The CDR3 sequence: CAWKPLGLAEETQYF. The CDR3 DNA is TGTGCCTGGAAGCCTTTGGGGCTAGCGGAAGAGACCCAGTACTTC. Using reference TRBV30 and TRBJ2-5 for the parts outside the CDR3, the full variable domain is SQTIHQWPATLVQPVGSPLSLECTVEGTSNPNLYWYRQAAGRGLQLLFYSVGIGQISSEVPQNLSASRPQDRQFILSSKKLLLSDSGFYLCAWKPLGLAEETQYFGPGTRLLVL.

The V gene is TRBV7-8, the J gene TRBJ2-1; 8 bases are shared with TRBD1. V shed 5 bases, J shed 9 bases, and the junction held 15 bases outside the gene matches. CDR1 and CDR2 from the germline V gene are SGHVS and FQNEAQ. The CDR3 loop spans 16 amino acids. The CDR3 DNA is TGTGCCAGCAGCATAGAAATTCAGGGGGCAGGGATTGAGCAGTTCTTC. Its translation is CASSIEIQGAGIEQFF.

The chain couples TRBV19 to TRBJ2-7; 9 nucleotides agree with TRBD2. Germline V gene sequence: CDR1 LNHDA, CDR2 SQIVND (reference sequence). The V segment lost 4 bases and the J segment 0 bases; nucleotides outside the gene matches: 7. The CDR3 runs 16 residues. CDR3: CASSKGGGRASYEQYF. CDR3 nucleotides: TGTGCCAGTAGTAAGGGCGGCGGGAGGGCCTCCTACGAGCAGTACTTC.

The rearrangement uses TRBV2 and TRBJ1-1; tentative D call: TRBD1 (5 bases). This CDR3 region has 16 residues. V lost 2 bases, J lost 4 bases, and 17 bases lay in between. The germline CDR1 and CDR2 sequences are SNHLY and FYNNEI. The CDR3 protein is CASSELGPSSGTEAFF. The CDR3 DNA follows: TGTGCCAGCAGTGAATTGGGACCCTCAAGCGGCACTGAAGCTTTCTTT.

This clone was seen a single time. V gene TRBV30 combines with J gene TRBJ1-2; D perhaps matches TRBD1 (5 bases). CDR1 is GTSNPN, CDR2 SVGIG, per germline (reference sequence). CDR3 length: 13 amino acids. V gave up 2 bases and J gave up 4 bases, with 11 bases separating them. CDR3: CAWSTQGGYGYTF. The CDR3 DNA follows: TGTGCCTGGAGTACCCAGGGTGGCTATGGCTACACCTTC.

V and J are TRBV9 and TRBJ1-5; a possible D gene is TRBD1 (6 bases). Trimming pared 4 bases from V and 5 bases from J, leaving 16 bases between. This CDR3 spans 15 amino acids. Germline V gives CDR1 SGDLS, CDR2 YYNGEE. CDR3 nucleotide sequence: TGTGCCAGCAGCCAGAACGGGGGGGCCGATCAGCCCCAGCATTTT. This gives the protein CASSQNGGADQPQHF.

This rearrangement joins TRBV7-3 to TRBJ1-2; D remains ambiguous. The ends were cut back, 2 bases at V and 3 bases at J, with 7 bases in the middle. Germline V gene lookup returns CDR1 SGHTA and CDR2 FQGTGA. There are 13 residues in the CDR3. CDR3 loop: CASSLGNDYGYTF. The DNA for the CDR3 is TGTGCCAGCAGCTTAGGGAACGACTATGGCTACACCTTC.

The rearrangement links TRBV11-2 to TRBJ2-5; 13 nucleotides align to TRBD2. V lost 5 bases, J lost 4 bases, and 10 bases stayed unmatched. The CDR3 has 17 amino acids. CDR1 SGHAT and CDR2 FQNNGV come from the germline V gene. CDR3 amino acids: CASSPGTSGGARETQYF. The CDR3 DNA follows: TGTGCCAGCAGCCCGGGAACTAGCGGGGGGGCTCGAGAGACCCAGTACTTC.

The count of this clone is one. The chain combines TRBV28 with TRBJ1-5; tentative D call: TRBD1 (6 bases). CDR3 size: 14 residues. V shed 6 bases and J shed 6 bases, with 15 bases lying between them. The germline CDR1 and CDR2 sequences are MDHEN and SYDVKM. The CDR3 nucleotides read TGTGCCAGCAGACCTTACAGGGTGACTCAGCCCCAGCATTTT. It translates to CASRPYRVTQPQHF. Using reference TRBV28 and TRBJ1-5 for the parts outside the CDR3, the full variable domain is DVKVTQSSRYLVKRTGEKVFLECVQDMDHENMFWYRQDPGLGLRLIYFSYDVKMKEKGDIPEGYSVSREKKERFSLILESASTNQTSMYLCASRPYRVTQPQHFGDGTRLSIL.

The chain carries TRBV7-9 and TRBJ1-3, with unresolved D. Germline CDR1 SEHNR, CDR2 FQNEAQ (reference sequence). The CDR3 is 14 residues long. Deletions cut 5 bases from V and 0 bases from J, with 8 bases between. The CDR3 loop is CASSPPGSGNTIYF. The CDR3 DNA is TGTGCCAGCAGCCCCCCCGGCTCTGGAAACACCATATATTTT. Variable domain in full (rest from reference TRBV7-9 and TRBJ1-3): DTGVSQNPRHKITKRGQNVTFRCDPISEHNRLYWYRQTLGQGPEFLTYFQNEAQLEKSRLLSDRFSAERPKGSFSTLEIQRTEQGDSAMYLCASSPPGSGNTIYFGEGSWLTVV.

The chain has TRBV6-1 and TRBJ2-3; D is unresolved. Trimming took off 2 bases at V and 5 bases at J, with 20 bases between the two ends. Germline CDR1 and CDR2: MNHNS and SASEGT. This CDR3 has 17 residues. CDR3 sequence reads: CASSENPRSLKGDTQYF. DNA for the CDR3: TGTGCCAGCAGTGAAAACCCCCGCAGCTTGAAGGGAGATACGCAGTATTTT.

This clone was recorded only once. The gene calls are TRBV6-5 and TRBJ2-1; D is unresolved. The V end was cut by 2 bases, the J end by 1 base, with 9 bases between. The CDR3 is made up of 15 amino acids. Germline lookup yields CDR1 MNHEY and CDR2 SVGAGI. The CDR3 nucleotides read TGTGCCAGCAGTTACGACCAGGTGTCCTACAATGAGCAGTTCTTC. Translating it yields CASSYDQVSYNEQFF.

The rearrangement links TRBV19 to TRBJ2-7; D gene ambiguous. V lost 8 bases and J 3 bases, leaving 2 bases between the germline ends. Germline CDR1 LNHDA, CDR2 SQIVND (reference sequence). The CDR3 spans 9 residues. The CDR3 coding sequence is TGTGCCAGTTACTACGAGCAGTACTTC. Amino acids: CASYYEQYF.

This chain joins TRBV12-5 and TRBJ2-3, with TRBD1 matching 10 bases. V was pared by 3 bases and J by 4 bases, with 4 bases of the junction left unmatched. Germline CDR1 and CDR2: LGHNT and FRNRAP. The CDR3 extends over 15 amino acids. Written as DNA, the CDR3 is TGTGCTAGTGGTTTAGGGACAGGGGATGCAGATACGCAGTATTTT. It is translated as CASGLGTGDADTQYF.

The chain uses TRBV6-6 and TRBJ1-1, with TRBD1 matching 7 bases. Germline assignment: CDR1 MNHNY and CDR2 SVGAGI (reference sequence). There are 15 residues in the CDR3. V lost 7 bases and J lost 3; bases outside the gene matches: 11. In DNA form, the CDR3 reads TGTGCCAGCATCCGACTTAGCAGGGGGTACACTGAAGCTTTCTTT. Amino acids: CASIRLSRGYTEAFF.

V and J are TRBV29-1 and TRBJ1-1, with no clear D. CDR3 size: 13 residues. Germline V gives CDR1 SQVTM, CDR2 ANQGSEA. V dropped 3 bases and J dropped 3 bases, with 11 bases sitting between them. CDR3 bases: TGCAGCGTTGAGGAACTTTCACACACTGAAGCTTTCTTT. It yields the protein CSVEELSHTEAFF.